The table lists the clone carrying this TCR beta chain with a few counts. Its antigen is undetermined. The data were obtained in a study of CD8 T cells in ankylosing spondylitis. Trimming removed 0 bases from V and 6 bases from J, with 11 bases in between. The CDR3 is 14 residues long. Study outcomes and limitations: CD8+ disease-linked clones were present at relatively low frequencies in blood. Reported data indicate significant enrichment of disease-linked clones within matched ankylosing spondylitis synovial fluid. The study identified a TCR beta motif of seven or eight highly homologous variants that appeared characteristic of ankylosing spondylitis blood. Earlier work had already found some motif variants in reactive arthritis synovial fluid and blood.

The TCR beta libraries were generated through quantitative 5'-RACE incorporating molecular barcodes. One entry per CDR3 protein results from TCRdb running MiXCR on the 5' RACE reads. The sample records about 700,000 distinct CDR3 sequences, under 20% being singletons. This chain joins TRBV12-3 or TRBV12-4 and TRBJ1-2; no clear D gene. The sequenced sample was blood, either unsorted or a sorted T cell fraction (not recorded which). The receptor was derived from a male donor with ankylosing spondylitis. Here the CDR3 reads CASSLAGVVNGYTF. CDR3 nucleotides: TGTGCCAGCAGTTTAGCTGGCGTGGTCAATGGCTACACCTTC.